Listed here are 3 T cell receptor beta chains from one sample, sequenced in a study of spatial heterogeneity in lung cancer. Via MiXCR, TCRdb re-called the 5' RACE reads, giving one row per CDR3 protein. The table shows around 110,000 distinct CDR3 sequences, with roughly an eighth occurring only once. Noted time point: blood at routine non-recurrence follow-up after resection. Unsorted whole RNA from tumor, nontumor lung or frozen PBMC underwent sequencing. This material consisted of PBMCs, taken at follow-up. Every receptor here comes from a male donor with early-stage non-small cell lung cancer.

This clonotype was counted only a few times. V gene TRBV7-8 combines with J gene TRBJ2-3; tentative D call: TRBD1 (7 bases). This CDR3 has 15 amino acids. Germline-derived CDR1 and CDR2 are SGHVS and FQNEAQ. The V end was cut by 3 bases, the J end by 2 bases, with 12 bases between. CDR3 amino acids: CASSFRRGLTDTQYF. The CDR3, as DNA: TGTGCCAGCAGCTTCAGGAGGGGGCTCACAGATACGCAGTATTTT. The whole variable domain, filled in from reference TRBV7-8 and TRBJ2-3, reads GAGVSQSPRYKVAKRGQDVALRCDPISGHVSLFWYQQALGQGPEFLTYFQNEAQLDKSGLPSDRFFAERPEGSVSTLKIQRTQQEDSAVYLCASSFRRGLTDTQYFGPGTRLTVL.

The sample holds a few counts of this clonotype. The gene calls are TRBV6-2 or TRBV6-3 and TRBJ2-7; TRBD2 is a possible D gene (7 bases). V dropped 6 bases and J dropped 3 bases, with 18 bases sitting between them. Germline CDR1 and CDR2: MNHEY and SVGEGT. The CDR3 sequence is 15 residues long. Written as DNA, the CDR3 is TGTGCCAGCAGCCGCGGTCGGGGGGCTGACTACGAGCAGTACTTC. It specifies CASSRGRGADYEQYF.

The sample holds many counts of this clonotype. This chain connects TRBV18 to TRBJ1-1; D unclear. The germline gives CDR1 KGHSH, CDR2 LQKENI. CDR3 length: 15 residues. Trimming removed 3 bases from V and 1 base from J, with 12 bases in between. Here the CDR3 reads CASSPRPRRNTEAFF. The DNA of the CDR3 is TGTGCCAGCTCACCTCGGCCCCGTCGGAACACTGAAGCTTTCTTT.